This T cell receptor beta chain was sequenced in a study of cytotoxic CD8 clonotypes in ibrutinib-treated CLL. Study outcomes and limitations: Patients showed higher baseline clonality than age-matched healthy donors, and it tracked circulating CD8+ T-cell counts. Clonality rose at ibrutinib response, held steady in sustained remission, and fell toward baseline at progression.

Trimming left V 6 bases short and J 5 bases short, with 19 bases between. Germline V CDR1 and CDR2: SEHNR, FQNEAQ (reference sequence). This CDR3 spans 15 amino acids. Turning to this clone: Its antigen is not known.

Libraries were prepared by immunoSEQ multiplex PCR; TCRdb keeps only in-frame clonotypes and omits some of them. The sample includes 160,000 or so clones, around 80% of them seen just once. The chain has TRBV7-9 and TRBJ1-1; no clear D. Sequencing was performed on PBMCs, taken after 24 months of ibrutinib treatment. This TCR was recovered from a human donor with chronic lymphocytic leukemia. This CDR3 reads CASSSTVGEETEAFF. As DNA, the CDR3 is TGTGCCAGCAGTTCGACCGTCGGAGAGGAGACTGAAGCTTTCTTT.